A single sample gave rise to the 30 T cell receptor beta chains below, sequenced in a study of blood T cell repertoires in COVID-19. Assay used: immunoSEQ multiplex PCR; TCRdb lists only in-frame clones, some missing. The sample holds tens of thousands of clones, around 84% seen once. The sequenced material came from peripheral blood. Receptors were obtained from an older man with acute or convalescent COVID-19.

The CDR3 coding sequence is TGTGCCAGCAGCACCTCCGGGACTAGGGGGGGGTATACGCAGTATTTT. Translated, it gives CASSTSGTRGGYTQYF. The chain couples TRBV5-6 to TRBJ2-3, with TRBD2 matching over 8 bases. CDR1 SGHDT and CDR2 YYEEEE come from the germline V gene. This CDR3 region has 16 residues. J lost 7 bases, V lost 4 bases, and 14 bases had no gene match. Filled out from reference TRBV5-6 and TRBJ2-3, the complete variable domain reads DAGVTQSPTHLIKTRGQQVTLRCSPKSGHDTVSWYQQALGQGPQFIFQYYEEEERQRGNFPDRFSGHQFPNYSSELNVNALLLGDSALYLCASSTSGTRGGYTQYFGPGTRLTVL.

J is TRBJ2-1 and V is TRBV29-1, with 7 bases matching TRBD1. The V segment lost 3 bases and the J segment 2 bases; nucleotides outside the gene matches: 1. CDR1 and CDR2 from the germline V gene are SQVTM and ANQGSEA. This CDR3 is 13 amino acids long. CDR3 coding DNA: TGCAGCGTTGACAGGGGGACCTACAATGAGCAGTTCTTC. The encoded protein is CSVDRGTYNEQFF.

CDR3 loop: CASSVGVQGGTYEQYF. For the CDR3, the DNA is TGTGCCAGCAGCGTAGGGGTTCAAGGCGGAACGTACGAGCAGTACTTC. V usage is TRBV9 and J usage is TRBJ2-7; D is undetermined. The CDR3 spans 16 residues. V shed 0 bases and J shed 4 bases, with 17 bases lying between them. CDR1 is SGDLS and CDR2 is YYNGEE in the germline V gene.

The genes are TRBV5-1 and TRBJ2-1, with 9 bases fitting TRBD2. The CDR3 contains 14 residues. Germline CDR1 SGHRS, CDR2 YFSETQ. Germline trimming cut 4 bases from V and 4 bases from J; bases unmatched to any gene: 3. CDR3 in amino acids: CASSNSGGYNEQFF. CDR3 coding DNA: TGCGCCAGCAGCAATAGCGGGGGTTACAATGAGCAGTTCTTC.

This chain links TRBV5-4 with TRBJ1-1; D is unclear. Germline CDR1 is SGHNT and CDR2 is YYREEE (reference sequence). This CDR3 is 14 amino acids long. The ends were cut back, 1 base at V and 2 bases at J, with 9 bases in the middle. CDR3 in amino acids: CASSLRAGNTEAFF. CDR3 coding DNA: TGTGCCAGCAGCTTGAGGGCGGGCAACACTGAAGCTTTCTTT.

This clone was counted only a few times. V and J are TRBV4-1 and TRBJ2-1; D unclear. This CDR3 region has 13 residues. From germline, CDR1 is MGHRA and CDR2 YSYEKL. The V end was cut by 2 bases, the J end by 9 bases, with 11 bases between. Here the CDR3 DNA reads TGCGCCAGCAGCCAATGGCAGTCCACTGAGCAGTTCTTC. This sequence encodes CASSQWQSTEQFF.

This chain links TRBV7-9 with TRBJ1-4; no firm D call. V lost 10 bases and J 6 bases, leaving 6 bases between the germline ends. The CDR3 runs 10 residues. CDR1 and CDR2 from the germline V gene are SEHNR and FQNEAQ (reference sequence). The CDR3 spells CANGDEKLFF. Written as DNA, the CDR3 is TGTGCCAACGGGGATGAAAAACTGTTTTTT.

The CDR3 region is CASSLALAGSKTQYF. The CDR3 nucleotides are TGTGCCAGCAGCTTAGCGCTAGCGGGTTCTAAGACCCAGTACTTC. The rearrangement links TRBV7-2 to TRBJ2-5; TRBD2 aligns across 8 bases. Germline values: CDR1 SGHTA, CDR2 FQGNSA. There are 15 residues in the CDR3. J was trimmed by 6 bases and V by 0 bases; bases with no gene match: 6. Combining the CDR3 with reference TRBV7-2 and TRBJ2-5 gives the whole variable domain GAGVSQSPSNKVTEKGKDVELRCDPISGHTALYWYRQSLGQGLEFLIYFQGNSAPDKSGLPSDRFSAERTGGSVSTLTIQRTQQEDSAVYLCASSLALAGSKTQYFGPGTRLLVL.

The rearrangement joins TRBV6-5 to TRBJ2-2; 8 bases are a match to TRBD1. This CDR3 is built from 15 residues. Germline V lookup: CDR1 MNHEY, CDR2 SVGAGI. V lost 6 bases and J lost 5; bases outside the gene matches: 8. CDR3 sequence reads: CASSLDRGNTGELFF. CDR3 DNA: TGTGCCAGCAGCCTCGACAGGGGTAATACCGGGGAGCTGTTTTTT.

The CDR3 is CASTLTGADRETQYF. The CDR3 DNA reads TGTGCCAGCACCCTTACCGGAGCGGACAGGGAGACCCAGTACTTC. This chain joins TRBV7-2 and TRBJ2-5; 7 bases agree with TRBD1. The CDR3 sequence is 15 residues long. Germline CDR1 is SGHTA and CDR2 is FQGNSA. V dropped 7 bases and J dropped 5; count of bases not matched to a gene: 13.

The chain is built from TRBV7-8 and TRBJ2-3; D remains unclear. Per germline, CDR1 SGHVS and CDR2 FQNEAQ. V shed 3 bases and J shed 0 bases, with 13 bases lying between them. The CDR3 is made up of 16 amino acids. The CDR3 DNA sequence: TGTGCCAGCAGCTTGGTCAGCCCCGGGAGCACAGATACGCAGTATTTT. Amino acids: CASSLVSPGSTDTQYF.

The rearrangement links TRBV5-1 to TRBJ1-5; no definite D call. Trimming removed 0 bases from V and 8 bases from J, with 12 bases in between. From germline, CDR1 is SGHRS and CDR2 YFSETQ. The CDR3 spans 14 residues. The CDR3 DNA sequence: TGCGCCAGCAGCTTGGAGGAGGGTACGGAGCCCCAGCATTTT. This gives the protein CASSLEEGTEPQHF.

The V and J genes are TRBV9 and TRBJ1-3; D is unclear. CDR3 length: 13 residues. Per the germline V gene, CDR1 is SGDLS and CDR2 is YYNGEE. Trimming removed 4 bases at V and 7 bases at J, with 12 bases between. The CDR3 region is CASSQDAGNTIYF. The CDR3 DNA is TGTGCCAGCAGCCAGGACGCGGGGAACACCATATATTTT.

This clone has a single count. The chain joins TRBV6-1 to TRBJ1-1; D is undetermined. From germline, CDR1 is MNHNS and CDR2 SASEGT. Trimming took off 2 bases at V and 8 bases at J, with 6 bases between the two ends. The CDR3 consists of 11 residues. The CDR3 sequence is CASSETTEAFF. In DNA form, the CDR3 reads TGTGCCAGCAGTGAAACGACAGAAGCTTTCTTT.

The V and J genes are TRBV27 and TRBJ1-4; D is possibly TRBD1 (6 bases). The CDR3 has 13 amino acids. V was pared by 8 bases and J by 7 bases, with 14 bases between. In germline, CDR1 is MNHEY, CDR2 SMNVEV (reference sequence). The CDR3 loop is CASGNREGEKLFF. The CDR3, as DNA: TGTGCCAGCGGTAACAGGGAGGGTGAAAAACTGTTTTTT.

The genes are TRBV9 and TRBJ2-1, with 9 bases fitting TRBD2. Germline V gives CDR1 SGDLS, CDR2 YYNGEE. V gave up 2 bases and J gave up 7 bases; unmatched junction bases: 10. The CDR3 runs to 16 residues. CDR3 nucleotide sequence: TGTGCCAGCAGCGTCTTAGCGGGGGAGCATACTAATGAGCAGTTCTTC. It codes for CASSVLAGEHTNEQFF.

V gene TRBV2 combines with J gene TRBJ1-3; 7 positions agree with TRBD1. Trimming took 3 bases from V and 0 from J; bases not matched to a gene: 2. Germline V gives CDR1 SNHLY, CDR2 FYNNEI. This CDR3 region has 15 residues. The CDR3 loop is CASSETGPSGNTIYF. As DNA, the CDR3 is TGTGCCAGCAGTGAGACAGGGCCCTCTGGAAACACCATATATTTT.

The rearrangement links TRBV11-2 to TRBJ2-1; 8 positions agree with TRBD2. Germline loops: CDR1 SGHAT, CDR2 FQNNGV. The CDR3 has 15 residues. The J segment lost 9 bases and the V segment lost 5 bases, leaving 12 bases of the junction unmatched. This CDR3 reads CASSPSGPLGGEQFF. The DNA for the CDR3 is TGTGCCAGCAGCCCTAGCGGGCCGCTAGGTGGTGAGCAGTTCTTC. The variable domain in full, completed from reference TRBV11-2 and TRBJ2-1, reads EAGVAQSPRYKIIEKRQSVAFWCNPISGHATLYWYQQILGQGPKLLIQFQNNGVVDDSQLPKDRFSAERLKGVDSTLKIQPAKLEDSAVYLCASSPSGPLGGEQFFGPGTRLTVL.

The V gene is TRBV7-2, the J gene TRBJ2-2; TRBD1 agrees at 8 bases. The germline gives CDR1 SGHTA, CDR2 FQGNSA. CDR3 length: 16 amino acids. V gave up 5 bases and J gave up 3 bases; unmatched junction bases: 8. The DNA for the CDR3 is TGTGCCAGCAGCGCAAGAAGACAGGGGTACACCGGGGAGCTGTTTTTT. The encoded protein is CASSARRQGYTGELFF.

This chain joins TRBV10-3 and TRBJ1-1, with D possibly TRBD1 on 6 matching bases. The germline V gene has CDR1 ENHRY and CDR2 SYGVKD. Trimming took 0 bases from V and 1 from J, leaving 9 bases between them. The CDR3 is 15 amino acids. CDR3: CAISESRGGNTEAFF. CDR3 DNA: TGTGCCATCAGTGAGTCCAGGGGTGGGAACACTGAAGCTTTCTTT.

The chain joins TRBV3-1 (or the pseudogene TRBV3-2) to TRBJ1-3; 8 bases are a match to TRBD1. Per germline, CDR1 LGHDT and CDR2 YNNKEL (reference sequence). V was clipped by 2 bases and J by 3 bases; unmatched bases: 3. The CDR3 consists of 15 residues. The CDR3 nucleotides read TGTGCCAGCAGCCAACCGGACAGGGTTGGAAACACCATATATTTT. It is translated as CASSQPDRVGNTIYF.

V is TRBV3-1 (or the pseudogene TRBV3-2) and J is TRBJ2-1; 7 bases align to TRBD2. This CDR3 contains 13 residues. The V gene end was trimmed by 5 bases and the J gene end by 10 bases; junction bases not matched to a gene: 8. CDR1 LGHDT and CDR2 YNNKEL come from the germline V gene (reference sequence). The CDR3 region is CASSYPSGREQFF. As DNA, the CDR3 is TGTGCCAGCAGCTATCCTAGCGGTCGAGAGCAGTTCTTC.

The chain recombines TRBV18 with TRBJ2-1; TRBD2 matches at 11 bases. V gave up 8 bases and J gave up 3 bases; unmatched junction bases: 6. Per the germline V gene, CDR1 is KGHSH and CDR2 is LQKENI. The CDR3 covers 15 residues. CDR3 bases: TGTGCCAGCGCAATACTAGCGGGAGTCTACAATGAGCAGTTCTTC. Protein sequence: CASAILAGVYNEQFF.

The rearrangement links TRBV28 to TRBJ2-1, with 11 nucleotides matching TRBD2. Unmatched junction bases numbered 4, after V lost 3 bases and J lost 6 bases. Germline assignment: CDR1 MDHEN and CDR2 SYDVKM. This CDR3 is 15 amino acids long. The CDR3 is CASSFSGRVANEQFF. The CDR3 DNA reads TGTGCCAGCAGTTTTAGCGGGAGGGTTGCCAATGAGCAGTTCTTC. Full variable domain (rest looked up from reference TRBV28 and TRBJ2-1): DVKVTQSSRYLVKRTGEKVFLECVQDMDHENMFWYRQDPGLGLRLIYFSYDVKMKEKGDIPEGYSVSREKKERFSLILESASTNQTSMYLCASSFSGRVANEQFFGPGTRLTVL.

V is TRBV6-5 and J is TRBJ2-1; TRBD2 matches 7 bases. Germline CDR1 reads MNHEY; CDR2 reads SVGAGI. J gave up 0 bases and V 0 bases, and 2 bases lay outside the gene matches. CDR3 length: 16 residues. The CDR3 DNA sequence: TGTGCCAGCAGTTACTCAGGCGGGAGCTCCTACAATGAGCAGTTCTTC. As protein: CASSYSGGSSYNEQFF.

This clone was counted only a few times. This chain joins TRBV4-1 and TRBJ1-1, with TRBD1 identical over 8 bases. The V segment lost 1 base and the J segment 7 bases; nucleotides outside the gene matches: 5. Germline CDR1 MGHRA, CDR2 YSYEKL. This CDR3 has 14 amino acids. The CDR3 region is CASSQGQGAIEAFF. The CDR3 DNA reads TGCGCCAGCAGCCAAGGGCAGGGGGCGATTGAAGCTTTCTTT.

This chain connects TRBV11-3 to TRBJ1-3, with a possible D match to TRBD1 (5 bases). The V end lost 2 bases, the J end lost 0 bases, and 8 bases lay between the germline ends. Germline values: CDR1 SGHNT, CDR2 YENEEA. The CDR3 length is 15 residues. CDR3 coding DNA: TGTGCCAGCAGCTTAAAGGGGTCCTCTGGAAACACCATATATTTT. This gives the protein CASSLKGSSGNTIYF.

This clone was counted a single time. The genes are TRBV7-2 and TRBJ1-2, with TRBD1 identical over 7 bases. This CDR3 is 16 amino acids long. Germline V gene sequence: CDR1 SGHTA, CDR2 FQGNSA. J gave up 4 bases and V 5 bases, and 13 bases lay outside the gene matches. The DNA of the CDR3 is TGTGCCAGCAGCGCGCGGACAGGAAACGGGGGCTATGGCTACACCTTC. Encoded protein: CASSARTGNGGYGYTF.

The genes are TRBV13 and TRBJ2-2, with D possibly matching TRBD2 (5 bases). Looked up from germline, CDR1 is PRHDT and CDR2 is FYEKMQ (reference sequence). This CDR3 has 15 amino acids. V dropped 1 base and J dropped 2 bases, with 8 bases sitting between them. The CDR3 region has the DNA TGTGCCAGCAGCTTAGTAGCGTTTAACACCGGGGAGCTGTTTTTT. Its translation is CASSLVAFNTGELFF. Based on the CDR3 plus reference TRBV13 and TRBJ2-2, the full variable domain is AAGVIQSPRHLIKEKRETATLKCYPIPRHDTVYWYQQGPGQDPQFLISFYEKMQSDKGSIPDRFSAQQFSDYHSELNMSSLELGDSALYFCASSLVAFNTGELFFGEGSRLTVL.

This clone was picked up many times. The rearrangement uses TRBV5-8 and TRBJ2-7; TRBD2 is a possible D gene (6 bases). Germline CDR1 is SGHTS and CDR2 is YDEGEE. V lost 0 bases to trimming and J lost 6 bases, with 16 bases between them. The CDR3 totals 15 residues. In DNA, the CDR3 is TGTGCCAGCAGCTTGGAGGCGGGGCCTTGGCGCGAGCAGTACTTC. It yields the protein CASSLEAGPWREQYF.